This TCR beta chain stems from a study of T cells in Graves' hyperthyroidism and ophthalmopathy. Overall study: The initial diagnosis was the point when peripheral blood was collected, ahead of any treatment.

Findings and caveats of the study: Model predictions of ophthalmopathy came a median about six months before onset. Most thyroid clonotypes expanded above 0.001 appeared in blood too.

Amplified TCR beta CDR3 regions came from RNA transcripts. TCR CDR3 regions were first amplified by RT-PCR with HTBI primers. TCRdb reprocessed the multiplex PCR reads via MiXCR and lists one record per CDR3 protein. The table includes fewer than 800,000 distinct CDR3 sequences, 15% to 20% detected once. Diagnosis relied on clinical symptoms, serum thyroxine and TRAb, thyroid ultrasound and orbital computed tomography. The ends lost 3 bases at V and 6 bases at J; junction bases unmatched: 10. Germline CDR1 and CDR2: DFQATT and SNEGSKA (reference sequence). The CDR3 has 15 amino acids. Worth noting for this clonotype: Antigen: not known.

The TCR was taken from a man between 18 and 35 years old with Graves' hyperthyroidism. The J gene is TRBJ1-5, the V gene TRBV20-1; 8 bases agree with TRBD1. Sequencing was done on a sample of blood. DNA of the CDR3: TGCAGTGCTAGCGATCCAGGGGGCGAGGTTCAGCCCCAGCATTTT. Amino acids: CSASDPGGEVQPQHF.